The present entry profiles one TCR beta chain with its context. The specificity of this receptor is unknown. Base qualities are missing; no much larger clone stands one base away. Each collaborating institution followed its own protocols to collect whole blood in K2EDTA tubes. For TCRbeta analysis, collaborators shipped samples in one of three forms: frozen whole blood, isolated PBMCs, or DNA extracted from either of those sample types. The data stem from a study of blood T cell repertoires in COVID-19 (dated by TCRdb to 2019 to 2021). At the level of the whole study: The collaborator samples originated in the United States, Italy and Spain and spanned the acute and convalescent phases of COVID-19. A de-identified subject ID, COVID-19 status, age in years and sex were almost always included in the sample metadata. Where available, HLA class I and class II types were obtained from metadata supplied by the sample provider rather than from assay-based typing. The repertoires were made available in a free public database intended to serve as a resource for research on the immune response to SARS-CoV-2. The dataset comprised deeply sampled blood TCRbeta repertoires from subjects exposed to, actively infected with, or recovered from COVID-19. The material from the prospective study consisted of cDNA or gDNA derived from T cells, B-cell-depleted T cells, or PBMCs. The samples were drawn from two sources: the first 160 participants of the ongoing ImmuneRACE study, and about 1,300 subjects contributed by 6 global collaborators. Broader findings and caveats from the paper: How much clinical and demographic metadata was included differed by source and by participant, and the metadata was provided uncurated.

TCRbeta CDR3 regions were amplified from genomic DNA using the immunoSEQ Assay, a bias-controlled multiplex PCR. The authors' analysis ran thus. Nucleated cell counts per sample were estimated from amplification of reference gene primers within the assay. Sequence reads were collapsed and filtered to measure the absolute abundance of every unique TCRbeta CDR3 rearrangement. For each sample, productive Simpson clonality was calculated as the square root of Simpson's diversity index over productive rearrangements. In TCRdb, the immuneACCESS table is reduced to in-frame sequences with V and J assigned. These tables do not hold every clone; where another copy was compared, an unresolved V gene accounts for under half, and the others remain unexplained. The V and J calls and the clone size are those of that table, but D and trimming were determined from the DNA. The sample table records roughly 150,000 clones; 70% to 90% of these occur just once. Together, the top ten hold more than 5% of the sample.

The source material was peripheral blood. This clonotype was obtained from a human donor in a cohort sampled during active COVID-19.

The DNA sequence is TGTGCCAGCAGGGGACAGGCCGCCTACGAGCAGTACTTC. This is translated as CASRGQAAYEQYF. The chain links TRBV5-4 with TRBJ2-7; 8 bases in the junction line up with TRBD1. The germline V gene (reference sequence) supplies CDR1 SGHNT and CDR2 YYREEE. Spanning cysteine to phenylalanine, the CDR3 consists of 13 amino acids. Of all the DNA, just the CDR3 is kept, 39 bases in frame from base 1. V has 5 bases trimmed and J has 2 bases trimmed; junction bases matching no gene number 3.